The T cell receptor beta chain described here comes from a study of spatial heterogeneity in lung cancer. Study details: Donors were some 72 untreated early-stage non-small cell lung cancer patients. Mean representation of each unique TCR and UMI combination in the raw reads exceeded ten occurrences.

To note about this clonotype: Its antigen is as yet unknown.

TCRdb independently ran MiXCR on the 5' RACE reads; one entry per CDR3 protein. The sample contains approximately 56,000 distinct CDR3 sequences, more than 6.5% of which appear only once. Stated time point: blood at routine non-recurrence follow-up after resection. Whole RNA was taken from tumor, nontumor lung or frozen PBMC; it was then sequenced unsorted. General observations from the study: More often at tumor resection than at routine follow-up, ubiquitous expanded tumor TCRs were detected in the blood.

The sample consisted of PBMCs, taken at follow-up. This clonotype was sampled from a female donor with early-stage non-small cell lung cancer.

In nucleotides, the CDR3 is TGTGCCAGCAGCCGTCGGGGAGATACGCAGTATTTT. This codes for CASSRRGDTQYF. The rearrangement links TRBV5-4 to TRBJ2-3, with D possibly matching TRBD2 (5 bases). Trimming cost V 4 bases and J 5 bases, with 8 bases left between them. Germline loops: CDR1 SGHNT, CDR2 YYREEE (reference sequence). The CDR3 runs to 12 residues.